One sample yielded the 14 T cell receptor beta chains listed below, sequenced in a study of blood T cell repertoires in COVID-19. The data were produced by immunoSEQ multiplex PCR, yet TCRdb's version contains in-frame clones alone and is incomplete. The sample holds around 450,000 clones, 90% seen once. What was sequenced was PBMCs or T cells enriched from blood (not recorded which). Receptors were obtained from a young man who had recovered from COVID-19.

The CDR3 here is CASNNRDSSYNEQFF. CDR3 nucleotides: TGTGCCAGCAACAACCGGGACTCCTCCTACAATGAGCAGTTCTTC. This chain uses TRBV7-9 with TRBJ2-1; possible D gene TRBD2, 6 bases. Trimming took 7 bases from V and 0 from J, leaving 13 bases between them. CDR3 length: 15 residues. The germline gives CDR1 SEHNR, CDR2 FQNEAQ (reference sequence).

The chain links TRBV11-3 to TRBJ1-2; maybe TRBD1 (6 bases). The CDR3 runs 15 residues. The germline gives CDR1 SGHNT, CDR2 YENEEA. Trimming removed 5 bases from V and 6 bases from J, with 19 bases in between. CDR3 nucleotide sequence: TGTGCCAGCAGCGCCTCCCCACAGGGATTCAATGGCTACACCTTC. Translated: CASSASPQGFNGYTF.

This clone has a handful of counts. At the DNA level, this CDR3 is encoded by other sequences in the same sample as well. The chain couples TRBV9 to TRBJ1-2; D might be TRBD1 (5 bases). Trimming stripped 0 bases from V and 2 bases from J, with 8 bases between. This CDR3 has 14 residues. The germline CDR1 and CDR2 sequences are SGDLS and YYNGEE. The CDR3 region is CASSVGSGNYGYTF. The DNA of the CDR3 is TGTGCCAGCAGCGTAGGTTCAGGGAACTATGGCTACACCTTC.

For the CDR3, the DNA is TGTGCCAGCAGCCCCAAACCCCAGGGCCGGACTGAAGCTTTCTTT. As protein: CASSPKPQGRTEAFF. This sequence joins TRBV6-5 and TRBJ1-1; D is perhaps TRBD1 (5 bases). V gave up 6 bases and J gave up 5 bases, with 19 bases separating them. Germline V lookup: CDR1 MNHEY, CDR2 SVGAGI. There are 15 residues in the CDR3.

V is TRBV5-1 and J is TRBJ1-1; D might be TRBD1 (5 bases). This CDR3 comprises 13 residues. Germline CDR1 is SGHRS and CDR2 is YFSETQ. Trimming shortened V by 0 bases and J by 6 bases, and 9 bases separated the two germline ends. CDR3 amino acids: CASSLEGSAEAFF. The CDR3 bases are TGCGCCAGCAGCTTGGAGGGGTCGGCTGAAGCTTTCTTT.

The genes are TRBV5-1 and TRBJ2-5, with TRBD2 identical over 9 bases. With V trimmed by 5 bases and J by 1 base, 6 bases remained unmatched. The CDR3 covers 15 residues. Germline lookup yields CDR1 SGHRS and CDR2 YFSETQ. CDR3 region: CASRPASGAQETQYF. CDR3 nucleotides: TGCGCCAGCAGGCCGGCTAGCGGGGCCCAAGAGACCCAGTACTTC.

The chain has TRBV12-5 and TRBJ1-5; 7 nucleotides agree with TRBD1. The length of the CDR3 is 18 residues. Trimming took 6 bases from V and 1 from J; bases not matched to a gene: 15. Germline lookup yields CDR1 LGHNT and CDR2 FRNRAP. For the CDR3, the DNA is TGTGCTAGTGGCCACGGGAAACAGGGGCTGGAGAGCAATCAGCCCCAGCATTTT. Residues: CASGHGKQGLESNQPQHF.

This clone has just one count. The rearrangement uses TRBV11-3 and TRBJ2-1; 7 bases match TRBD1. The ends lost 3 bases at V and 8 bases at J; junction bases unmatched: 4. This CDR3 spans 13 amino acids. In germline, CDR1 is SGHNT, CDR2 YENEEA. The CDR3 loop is CASSFDREHEQFF. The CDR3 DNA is TGTGCCAGCAGCTTTGACAGGGAACATGAGCAGTTCTTC.

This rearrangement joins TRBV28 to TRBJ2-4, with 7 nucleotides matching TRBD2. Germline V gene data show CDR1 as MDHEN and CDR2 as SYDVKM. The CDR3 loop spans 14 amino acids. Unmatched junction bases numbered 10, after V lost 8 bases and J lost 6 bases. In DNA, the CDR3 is TGTGCCAGCCTCGGGCCCGGGGGGAGAAACATTCAGTACTTC. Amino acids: CASLGPGGRNIQYF.

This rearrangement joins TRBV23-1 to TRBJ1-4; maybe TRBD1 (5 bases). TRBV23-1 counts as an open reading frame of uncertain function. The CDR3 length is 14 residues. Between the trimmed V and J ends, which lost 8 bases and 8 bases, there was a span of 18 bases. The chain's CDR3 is CASSGHVVREKLFF. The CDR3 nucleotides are TGCGCCAGCTCAGGACATGTGGTCAGGGAAAAACTGTTTTTT.

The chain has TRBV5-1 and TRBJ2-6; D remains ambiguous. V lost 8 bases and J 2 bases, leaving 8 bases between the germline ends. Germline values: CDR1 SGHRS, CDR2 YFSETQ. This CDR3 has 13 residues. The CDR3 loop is CASTPPGANVLTF. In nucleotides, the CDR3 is TGCGCCAGTACACCGCCTGGGGCCAACGTCCTGACTTTC.

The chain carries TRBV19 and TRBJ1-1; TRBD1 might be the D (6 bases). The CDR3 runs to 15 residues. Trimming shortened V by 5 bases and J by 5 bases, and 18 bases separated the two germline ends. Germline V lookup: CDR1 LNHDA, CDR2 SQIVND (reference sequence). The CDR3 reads CASSAAGGLGTEAFF. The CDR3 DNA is TGTGCCAGTAGTGCCGCGGGGGGGCTCGGAACTGAAGCTTTCTTT.

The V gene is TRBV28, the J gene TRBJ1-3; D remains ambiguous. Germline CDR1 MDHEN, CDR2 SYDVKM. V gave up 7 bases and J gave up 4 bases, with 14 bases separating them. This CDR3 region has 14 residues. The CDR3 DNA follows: TGTGCCAGCATTCCTCAGGAGGCAGGAAACACCATATATTTT. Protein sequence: CASIPQEAGNTIYF.

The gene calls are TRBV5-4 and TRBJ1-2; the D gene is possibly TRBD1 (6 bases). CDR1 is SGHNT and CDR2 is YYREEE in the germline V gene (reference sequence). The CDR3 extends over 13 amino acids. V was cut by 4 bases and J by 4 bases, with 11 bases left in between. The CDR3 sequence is CASSPDSSYGYTF. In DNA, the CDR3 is TGTGCCAGCAGCCCGGACAGCAGCTATGGCTACACCTTC.